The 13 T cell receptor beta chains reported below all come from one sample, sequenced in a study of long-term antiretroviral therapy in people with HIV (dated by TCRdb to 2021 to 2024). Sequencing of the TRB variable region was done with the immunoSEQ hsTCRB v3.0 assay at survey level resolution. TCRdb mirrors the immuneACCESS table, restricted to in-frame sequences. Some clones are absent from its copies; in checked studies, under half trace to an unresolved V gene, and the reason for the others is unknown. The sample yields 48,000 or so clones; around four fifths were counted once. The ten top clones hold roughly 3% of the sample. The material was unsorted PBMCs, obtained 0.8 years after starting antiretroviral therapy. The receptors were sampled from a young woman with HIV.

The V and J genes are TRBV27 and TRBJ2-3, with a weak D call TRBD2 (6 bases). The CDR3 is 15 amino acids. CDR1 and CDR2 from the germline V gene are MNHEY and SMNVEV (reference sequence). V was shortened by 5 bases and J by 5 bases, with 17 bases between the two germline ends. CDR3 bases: TGTGCCAGCAGTCTTAGCGGCCCCGGCATAGATACGCAGTATTTT. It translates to CASSLSGPGIDTQYF.

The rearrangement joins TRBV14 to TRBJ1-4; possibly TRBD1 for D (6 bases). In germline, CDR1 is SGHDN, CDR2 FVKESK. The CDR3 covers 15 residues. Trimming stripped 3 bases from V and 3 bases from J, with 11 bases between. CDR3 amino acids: CASSHRGLPNEKLFF. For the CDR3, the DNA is TGTGCCAGCAGCCACAGGGGCTTACCTAATGAAAAACTGTTTTTT.

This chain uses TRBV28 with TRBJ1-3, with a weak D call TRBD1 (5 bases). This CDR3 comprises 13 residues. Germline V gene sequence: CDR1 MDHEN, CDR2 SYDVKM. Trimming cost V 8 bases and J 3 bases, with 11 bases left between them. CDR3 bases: TGTGCCAGCGGGACGTTTGTTGGAAACACCATATATTTT. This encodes CASGTFVGNTIYF.

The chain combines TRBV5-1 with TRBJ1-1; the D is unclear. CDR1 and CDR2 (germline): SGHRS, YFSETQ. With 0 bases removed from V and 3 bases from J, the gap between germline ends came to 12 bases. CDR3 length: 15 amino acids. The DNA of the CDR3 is TGCGCCAGCAGCTTGGACAGCTTAAGGGACACTGAAGCTTTCTTT. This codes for CASSLDSLRDTEAFF.

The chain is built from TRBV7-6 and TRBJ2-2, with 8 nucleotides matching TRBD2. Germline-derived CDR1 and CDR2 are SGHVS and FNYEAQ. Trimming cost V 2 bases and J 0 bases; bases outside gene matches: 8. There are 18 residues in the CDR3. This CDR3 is CASSLRAGDSANTGELFF. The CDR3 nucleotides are TGTGCCAGCAGCTTACGAGCGGGGGATAGCGCGAACACCGGGGAGCTGTTTTTT.

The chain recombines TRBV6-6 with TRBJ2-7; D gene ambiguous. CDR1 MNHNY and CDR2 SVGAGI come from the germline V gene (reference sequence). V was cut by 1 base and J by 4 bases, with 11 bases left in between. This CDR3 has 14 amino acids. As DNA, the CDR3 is TGTGCCAGCAGTTACTTTACTGTCAATTACGAGCAGTACTTC. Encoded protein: CASSYFTVNYEQYF.

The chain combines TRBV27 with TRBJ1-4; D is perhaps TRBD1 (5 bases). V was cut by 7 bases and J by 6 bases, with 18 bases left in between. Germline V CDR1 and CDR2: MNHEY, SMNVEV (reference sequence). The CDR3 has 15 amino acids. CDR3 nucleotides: TGTGCCAGCACGACACGGGGCAGGACGGATGAAAAACTGTTTTTT. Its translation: CASTTRGRTDEKLFF.

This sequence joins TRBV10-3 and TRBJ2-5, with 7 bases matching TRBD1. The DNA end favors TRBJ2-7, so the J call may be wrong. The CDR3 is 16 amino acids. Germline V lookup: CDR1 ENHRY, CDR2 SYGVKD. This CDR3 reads CAISAYAQGDSYEQYF. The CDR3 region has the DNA TGTGCCATCAGTGCTTACGCCCAGGGGGACTCCTACGAGCAGTACTTC.

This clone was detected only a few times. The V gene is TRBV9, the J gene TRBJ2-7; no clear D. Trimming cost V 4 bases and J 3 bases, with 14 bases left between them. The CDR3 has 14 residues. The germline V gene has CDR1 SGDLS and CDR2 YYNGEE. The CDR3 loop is CASSPMAGFYEQYF. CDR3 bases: TGTGCCAGCAGCCCGATGGCAGGTTTCTACGAGCAGTACTTC.

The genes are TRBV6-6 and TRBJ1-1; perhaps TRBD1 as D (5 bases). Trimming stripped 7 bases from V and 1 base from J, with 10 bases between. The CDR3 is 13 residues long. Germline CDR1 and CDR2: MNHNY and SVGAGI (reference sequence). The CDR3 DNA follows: TGTGCCAGCATTACGACAGCGAACACTGAAGCTTTCTTT. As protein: CASITTANTEAFF.

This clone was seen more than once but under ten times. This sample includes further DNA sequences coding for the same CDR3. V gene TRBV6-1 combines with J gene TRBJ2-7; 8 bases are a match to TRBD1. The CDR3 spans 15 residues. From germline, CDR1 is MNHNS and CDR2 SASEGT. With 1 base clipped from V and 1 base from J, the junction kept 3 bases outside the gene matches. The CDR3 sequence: CASSEEGTGSYEQYF. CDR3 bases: TGTGCCAGCAGTGAAGAGGGGACAGGTTCCTACGAGCAGTACTTC.

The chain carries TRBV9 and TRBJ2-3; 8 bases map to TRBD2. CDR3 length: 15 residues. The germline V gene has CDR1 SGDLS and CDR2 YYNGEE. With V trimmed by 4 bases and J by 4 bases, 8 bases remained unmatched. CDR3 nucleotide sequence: TGTGCCAGCAGCCTGAGCGGGAGCCTGGCAGATACGCAGTATTTT. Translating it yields CASSLSGSLADTQYF.

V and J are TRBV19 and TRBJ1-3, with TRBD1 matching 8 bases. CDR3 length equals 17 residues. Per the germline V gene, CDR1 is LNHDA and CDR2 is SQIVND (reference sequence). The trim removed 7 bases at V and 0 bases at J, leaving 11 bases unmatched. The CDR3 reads CASNLRDRSSSGNTIYF. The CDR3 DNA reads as TGTGCCAGTAACCTCCGGGACAGGAGTTCCTCTGGAAACACCATATATTTT.